This T cell receptor (beta chain) was identified during a study of blood T cell repertoires in COVID-19. Across the whole study: The samples span acute and convalescent COVID-19 from the United States, Italy and Spain.

Original processing notes: Reference gene primer amplification gave estimated nucleated cell counts. Assay used: immunoSEQ multiplex PCR; TCRdb lists only in-frame clones, some missing. Clone size and V and J calls were adopted from that table, with D and trimming inferred from the DNA. Of about 68,000 clones listed, 75% to 90% are singletons. Germline lookup yields CDR1 SGDLS and CDR2 YYNGEE. V shed 0 bases and J shed 6 bases, with 13 bases lying between them. The CDR3 contains 14 residues. Sequencing used peripheral blood. This chain connects TRBV9 to TRBJ2-7; a possible D gene is TRBD2 (6 bases). This TCR derives from a man aged 25-40 years with acute or convalescent COVID-19. CDR3 coding DNA: TGTGCCAGCAGCGTAGGACTAGGCTCCCTCGAGCAGTACTTC. This gives the protein CASSVGLGSLEQYF. Based on the CDR3 plus reference TRBV9 and TRBJ2-7, the full variable domain is DSGVTQTPKHLITATGQRVTLRCSPRSGDLSVYWYQQSLDQGLQFLIQYYNGEERAKGNILERFSAQQFPDLHSELNLSSLELGDSALYFCASSVGLGSLEQYFGPGTRLTVT.